One and the same sample provided the 30 T cell receptor beta chains below, sequenced in a study of blood T cell repertoires in COVID-19. Profiled with immunoSEQ multiplex PCR; TCRdb holds only in-frame clones, not every one. The table shows roughly 230,000 clones, with roughly 85% occurring only once. Sequenced material: peripheral blood. These TCRs come from a man aged 50 to 60 with COVID-19, enrolled during active disease.

The chain uses TRBV29-1 and TRBJ2-7; TRBD2 is a possible D gene (6 bases). Trimming left V 4 bases short and J 4 bases short, with 11 bases between. Germline V CDR1 and CDR2: SQVTM, ANQGSEA. This CDR3 region has 12 residues. The CDR3 region has the DNA TGCAGCGTTGTGGGGGGAAATTACGAGCAGTACTTC. Amino acids: CSVVGGNYEQYF.

Note on this clone: In the same sample, other DNA sequences code for this CDR3. This chain links TRBV9 with TRBJ2-1, with 12 positions matching TRBD2. Germline CDR1 SGDLS, CDR2 YYNGEE. Unmatched junction bases numbered 7, after V lost 1 base and J lost 8 bases. The length of the CDR3 is 16 residues. The CDR3 sequence is CASSVRASGGADEQFF. The CDR3 coding sequence is TGTGCCAGCAGCGTAAGGGCTAGCGGGGGGGCTGATGAGCAGTTCTTC.

This sequence joins TRBV4-3 and TRBJ2-2; D perhaps matches TRBD1 (6 bases). Germline V gene sequence: CDR1 LGHNA, CDR2 YSLEER. The germline V and J ends were trimmed by 0 bases and 5 bases, with 7 bases remaining between them. This CDR3 comprises 14 residues. The CDR3 DNA follows: TGCGCCAGCAGCCAAGACAGGGGTACCGGGGAGCTGTTTTTT. Translation: CASSQDRGTGELFF.

The chain carries TRBV27 and TRBJ2-6; D is undetermined. This CDR3 comprises 15 residues. In germline, CDR1 is MNHEY, CDR2 SMNVEV (reference sequence). Deletions cut 2 bases from V and 4 bases from J, with 9 bases between. The CDR3 loop is CASSLLVRGANVLTF. CDR3 coding DNA: TGTGCCAGCAGTTTACTTGTGCGAGGGGCCAACGTCCTGACTTTC.

This clone was observed a handful of times. The rearrangement uses TRBV19 and TRBJ2-2, with 8 bases identical to TRBD1. The CDR3 sequence is 14 residues long. V lost 9 bases, J lost 3 bases, and 6 bases stayed unmatched. CDR1 is LNHDA, CDR2 SQIVND, per germline (reference sequence). The CDR3 DNA is TGTGCCAGCAAGGACAGGGCATACACCGGGGAGCTGTTTTTT. Translation gives CASKDRAYTGELFF.

This clone was seen a handful of times. The rearrangement uses TRBV28 and TRBJ2-7, with D possibly being TRBD2 (6 bases). Germline V CDR1 and CDR2: MDHEN, SYDVKM. The CDR3 is 12 residues long. The germline V and J ends were trimmed by 4 bases and 7 bases, with 11 bases remaining between them. The CDR3 DNA reads as TGTGCCAGCAGTTGGGGGACTGGGGAGCAGTACTTC. It codes for CASSWGTGEQYF.

The chain joins TRBV6-2 or TRBV6-3 to TRBJ1-5; TRBD1 agrees at 9 bases. Unmatched junction bases numbered 7, after V lost 6 bases and J lost 7 bases. From germline, CDR1 is MNHEY and CDR2 SVGEGT. The length of the CDR3 is 14 residues. This CDR3 reads CASSNTGGRQPQHF. The CDR3 DNA sequence: TGTGCCAGCAGCAATACAGGGGGCAGACAGCCCCAGCATTTT.

This chain uses TRBV5-6 with TRBJ2-7; 8 bases line up with TRBD1. CDR3 length: 15 amino acids. V lost 4 bases and J lost 3; bases outside the gene matches: 9. CDR1 is SGHDT, CDR2 YYEEEE, per germline. The CDR3 DNA is TGTGCCAGCAGCCCAACGGACAGGGACTTCTACGAGCAGTACTTC. Residues: CASSPTDRDFYEQYF.

This rearrangement joins TRBV6-5 to TRBJ1-2; D may be TRBD1 (5 bases). V gave up 8 bases and J gave up 2 bases, with 18 bases separating them. Germline values: CDR1 MNHEY, CDR2 SVGAGI. This CDR3 has 15 residues. The CDR3 DNA is TGTGCCAGCGACAGCGCCGCGGTCCCGAACTATGGCTACACCTTC. Encoded protein: CASDSAAVPNYGYTF.

A single count supports this clone. This rearrangement joins TRBV9 to TRBJ2-2; 8 nucleotides align to TRBD2. Germline V gene lookup returns CDR1 SGDLS and CDR2 YYNGEE. The CDR3 runs 16 residues. V shed 4 bases, J shed 6 bases, and the junction held 11 bases outside the gene matches. CDR3 coding DNA: TGTGCCAGCAGCTTAACCGGGACTAGTAGATCCGGGGAGCTGTTTTTT. Translated, it gives CASSLTGTSRSGELFF.

V is TRBV29-1 and J is TRBJ2-5; D possibly corresponds to TRBD1 (6 bases). CDR3 length equals 15 residues. Germline CDR1 and CDR2: SQVTM and ANQGSEA. The V end was cut by 3 bases, the J end by 5 bases, with 19 bases between. The CDR3 nucleotides are TGCAGCGTTGAGGTTTGGATGGGGGCTCGGGAGACCCAGTACTTC. This encodes CSVEVWMGARETQYF.

This clone was counted a few times. The chain employs TRBV7-9 and TRBJ2-5; TRBD1 matches 10 bases. The CDR3 totals 16 residues. V dropped 0 bases and J dropped 3; count of bases not matched to a gene: 4. CDR1 SEHNR and CDR2 FQNEAQ come from the germline V gene (reference sequence). CDR3 bases: TGTGCCAGCAGCTTAGCCCCGGGACAGGGGAAAGAGACCCAGTACTTC. Amino acids: CASSLAPGQGKETQYF.

V gene TRBV6-6 combines with J gene TRBJ2-7, with D possibly being TRBD2 (5 bases). The CDR3 spans 13 residues. Germline values: CDR1 MNHNY, CDR2 SVGAGI (reference sequence). Trimming took 2 bases from V and 7 from J, leaving 12 bases between them. The CDR3 region is CASSYAAGIEQYF. CDR3 coding DNA: TGTGCCAGCAGTTACGCTGCCGGGATAGAGCAGTACTTC.

V usage is TRBV19 and J usage is TRBJ1-3, with 7 bases identical to TRBD1. With V trimmed by 6 bases and J by 0 bases, 8 bases remained unmatched. The CDR3 loop spans 16 amino acids. Germline V lookup: CDR1 LNHDA, CDR2 SQIVND (reference sequence). The CDR3 DNA reads as TGTGCCAGTAGACCGACAGGGACTTTCTCTGGAAACACCATATATTTT. This gives the protein CASRPTGTFSGNTIYF.

This rearrangement joins TRBV19 to TRBJ2-7, with TRBD1 matching 7 bases. The CDR3 contains 13 residues. V lost 5 bases, J lost 6 bases, and 7 bases stayed unmatched. Germline V lookup: CDR1 LNHDA, CDR2 SQIVND (reference sequence). The CDR3 DNA reads TGTGCCAGTAGTGAACAGGGGAAGGGCGAGCAGTACTTC. This encodes CASSEQGKGEQYF.

This chain joins TRBV4-1 and TRBJ2-7, with no clear D. The CDR3 contains 15 residues. The V gene's germline CDR1 is MGHRA and CDR2 YSYEKL. Trimming took 1 base from V and 4 from J, leaving 14 bases between them. For the CDR3, the DNA is TGCGCCAGCAGCCAAGTTTTATCCCTCGAGTACGAGCAGTACTTC. Protein product: CASSQVLSLEYEQYF.

A few counts support this clone. Within the sample, other DNA sequences also encode this same CDR3. The chain links TRBV7-8 to TRBJ1-1; D is uncertain. The V end lost 1 base, the J end lost 1 base, and 4 bases lay between the germline ends. CDR3 length: 13 amino acids. Looked up from germline, CDR1 is SGHVS and CDR2 is FQNEAQ. The CDR3 loop is CASSLGRNTEAFF. Written as DNA, the CDR3 is TGTGCCAGCAGCTTAGGTAGGAACACTGAAGCTTTCTTT.

The chain employs TRBV28 and TRBJ2-2, with 10 bases matching TRBD2. In germline, CDR1 is MDHEN, CDR2 SYDVKM. V dropped 3 bases and J dropped 0; count of bases not matched to a gene: 4. The CDR3 has 17 residues. In DNA form, the CDR3 reads TGTGCCAGCAGTTTTTCTAGCGGGGGAGCGAACACCGGGGAGCTGTTTTTT. Protein: CASSFSSGGANTGELFF. Based on the CDR3 plus reference TRBV28 and TRBJ2-2, the full variable domain is DVKVTQSSRYLVKRTGEKVFLECVQDMDHENMFWYRQDPGLGLRLIYFSYDVKMKEKGDIPEGYSVSREKKERFSLILESASTNQTSMYLCASSFSSGGANTGELFFGEGSRLTVL.

The V gene is TRBV2, the J gene TRBJ2-1, with 8 bases that match TRBD2. The V gene end was trimmed by 0 bases and the J gene end by 5 bases; junction bases not matched to a gene: 9. CDR1 and CDR2 (germline): SNHLY, FYNNEI. CDR3 size: 17 residues. The chain's CDR3 is CASSEALPGLVNNEQFF. CDR3 sequence (DNA): TGTGCCAGCAGTGAAGCACTACCGGGACTAGTCAACAATGAGCAGTTCTTC. Together with reference TRBV2 and TRBJ2-1, the CDR3 gives the full variable domain: EPEVTQTPSHQVTQMGQEVILRCVPISNHLYFYWYRQILGQKVEFLVSFYNNEISEKSEIFDDQFSVERPDGSNFTLKIRSTKLEDSAMYFCASSEALPGLVNNEQFFGPGTRLTVL.

The gene calls are TRBV25-1 and TRBJ1-4; 7 nucleotides align to TRBD1. V lost 5 bases and J lost 5; bases outside the gene matches: 2. Germline lookup yields CDR1 MGHDK and CDR2 SYGVNS. The CDR3 totals 13 residues. DNA for the CDR3: TGTGCCAGCAGTCCGACAGGGAATGAAAAACTGTTTTTT. Its translation is CASSPTGNEKLFF.

V usage is TRBV28 and J usage is TRBJ1-6; D is possibly TRBD1 (5 bases). The CDR3 is made up of 15 amino acids. V shed 5 bases and J shed 7 bases, with 15 bases lying between them. Germline-derived CDR1 and CDR2 are MDHEN and SYDVKM. The CDR3 DNA follows: TGTGCCAGCAGTGTCGGGGGGTCGAGGAATTCACCCCTCCACTTT. Protein sequence: CASSVGGSRNSPLHF. Full variable domain (remainder filled in from reference TRBV28 and TRBJ1-6): DVKVTQSSRYLVKRTGEKVFLECVQDMDHENMFWYRQDPGLGLRLIYFSYDVKMKEKGDIPEGYSVSREKKERFSLILESASTNQTSMYLCASSVGGSRNSPLHFGNGTRLTVT.

This clone was seen a few times. The chain combines TRBV4-1 with TRBJ2-7; a weak D match, TRBD1 (6 bases). Germline lookup yields CDR1 MGHRA and CDR2 YSYEKL. The CDR3 totals 16 residues. Deletions cut 0 bases from V and 6 bases from J, with 18 bases between. In DNA, the CDR3 is TGCGCCAGCAGCCAAGAATTCAGAAACAGGGCTATCGAGCAGTACTTC. This translates into CASSQEFRNRAIEQYF.

The chain is built from TRBV2 and TRBJ2-7, with D unclear. The CDR3 has 13 amino acids. Trimming took 3 bases from V and 1 from J, leaving 7 bases between them. Germline values: CDR1 SNHLY, CDR2 FYNNEI. The CDR3 reads CASSDQLSYEQYF. As DNA, the CDR3 is TGTGCCAGCAGTGACCAACTGTCCTACGAGCAGTACTTC.

This chain connects TRBV5-6 to TRBJ2-2; 9 bases line up with TRBD1. This CDR3 contains 14 residues. With 3 bases clipped from V and 3 bases from J, the junction kept 0 bases outside the gene matches. The germline V gene encodes CDR1 SGHDT and CDR2 YYEEEE. As DNA, the CDR3 is TGTGCCAGCAGCTGGGACAGGGACACCGGGGAGCTGTTTTTT. Translating gives CASSWDRDTGELFF.

The chain uses TRBV4-1 and TRBJ1-1, with D possibly TRBD1 on 6 matching bases. The CDR3 totals 15 residues. CDR1 is MGHRA and CDR2 is YSYEKL in the germline V gene. V lost 1 base and J 1 base, leaving 10 bases between the germline ends. The CDR3 reads CASSQGVGGNTEAFF. The CDR3 nucleotides read TGCGCCAGCAGCCAAGGGGTAGGGGGGAACACTGAAGCTTTCTTT.

This chain uses TRBV4-3 with TRBJ1-4; weak D call: TRBD1 (5 bases). Germline V lookup: CDR1 LGHNA, CDR2 YSLEER. The CDR3 covers 15 residues. The V end lost 1 base, the J end lost 3 bases, and 9 bases lay between the germline ends. CDR3 amino acids: CASSQGMGPNEKLFF. The CDR3, as DNA: TGCGCCAGCAGCCAAGGGATGGGGCCTAATGAAAAACTGTTTTTT.

The V and J genes are TRBV2 and TRBJ2-5; the match to TRBD2 covers 9 bases. Germline values: CDR1 SNHLY, CDR2 FYNNEI. The CDR3 extends over 14 amino acids. Trimming cost V 8 bases and J 5 bases; bases outside gene matches: 9. This CDR3 is CASVGLALRETQYF. Written as DNA, the CDR3 is TGTGCCAGCGTGGGACTAGCCCTTCGGGAGACCCAGTACTTC.

The rearrangement uses TRBV6-5 and TRBJ2-7, with 8 bases that match TRBD1. Germline CDR1 reads MNHEY; CDR2 reads SVGAGI. V gave up 7 bases and J gave up 4 bases; unmatched junction bases: 12. CDR3 length: 15 residues. DNA of the CDR3: TGTGCCAGCACTCCCGGCGCACAGGGGGATTACGAGCAGTACTTC. This encodes CASTPGAQGDYEQYF.

This chain joins TRBV9 and TRBJ1-5; unclear D gene. The CDR3 has 15 amino acids. Germline V gene data show CDR1 as SGDLS and CDR2 as YYNGEE. The germline V and J ends were trimmed by 0 bases and 1 base, with 8 bases remaining between them. The CDR3 region is CASSVAPESNQPQHF. As DNA, the CDR3 is TGTGCCAGCAGCGTAGCTCCCGAGAGCAATCAGCCCCAGCATTTT. The variable domain in full, completed from reference TRBV9 and TRBJ1-5, reads DSGVTQTPKHLITATGQRVTLRCSPRSGDLSVYWYQQSLDQGLQFLIQYYNGEERAKGNILERFSAQQFPDLHSELNLSSLELGDSALYFCASSVAPESNQPQHFGDGTRLSIL.

The chain links TRBV27 to TRBJ1-6, with 7 bases matching TRBD1. Per the germline V gene, CDR1 is MNHEY and CDR2 is SMNVEV (reference sequence). This CDR3 comprises 18 residues. Germline trimming cut 2 bases from V and 0 bases from J; bases unmatched to any gene: 7. CDR3 loop: CASSLQTGAYSYNSPLHF. CDR3 nucleotides: TGTGCCAGCAGTTTACAAACAGGGGCTTACTCCTATAATTCACCCCTCCACTTT.